These 28 T cell receptor beta chains came from one sample sequenced in a study of T-cell memory formation after mild COVID-19 (dated by TCRdb to about 2021). Library generation was performed with 5' RACE. TCRdb names Illumina NovaSeq 6000 as the instrument used. The raw public data were reprocessed by TCRdb itself: fastp quality trimming at Q25, MiXCR clonotype calling, in-frame beta chains only. Identical CDR3 proteins give one entry, which carries the most common genes and DNA. This sample has about 250,000 distinct CDR3 sequences in its table, and 15% of those were observed once. The leading ten clones occupy 2.1% of the sample. Sequenced input: PBMCs or a T cell subset sorted from them (not recorded which). These receptors all come from an adult woman who had mild COVID-19 (a few samples of this study predate the infection). The sample titles of this study are shuffled in the database, so cell type and time point are left out; the donor was told from shared clones.

This clonotype showed up just a few times. The V and J genes are TRBV5-1 and TRBJ2-3, with a tentative D call TRBD2 (6 bases). The CDR3 totals 14 residues. Deletions cut 3 bases from V and 2 bases from J, with 10 bases between. The germline V gene has CDR1 SGHRS and CDR2 YFSETQ. The CDR3 reads CASSYGLPTDTQYF. CDR3 coding DNA: TGCGCCAGCAGCTACGGACTACCCACAGATACGCAGTATTTT.

The rearrangement uses TRBV3-1 and TRBJ2-5, with D possibly TRBD2 on 7 matching bases. Trimming pared 1 base from V and 9 bases from J, leaving 18 bases between. The CDR3 is 15 amino acids. In germline, CDR1 is LGHDT, CDR2 YNNKEL (reference sequence). CDR3 sequence (DNA): TGTGCCAGCAGCCAAGTATTAAGAGGGGGAGGGGCCCAGTACTTC. Its translation is CASSQVLRGGGAQYF.

This clonotype occurred a few times. CDR3 region: CASSYGWYRAYEQYF. The DNA of the CDR3 is TGTGCCAGCAGTTACGGTTGGTACAGGGCGTACGAGCAGTACTTC. The V call is TRBV6-5, the J call TRBJ2-7; a possible D gene is TRBD1 (6 bases). The germline V and J ends were trimmed by 2 bases and 4 bases, with 15 bases remaining between them. The CDR3 length is 15 residues. CDR1 MNHEY and CDR2 SVGAGI come from the germline V gene.

This clonotype has a count of ten or more. CDR3 in DNA: TGTGCCAGCAGCTTAGAGCAGTATCGCAATGAGCAGTTCTTC. Protein product: CASSLEQYRNEQFF. The chain is built from TRBV11-3 and TRBJ2-1; D gene ambiguous. The germline V gene encodes CDR1 SGHNT and CDR2 YENEEA. Trimming stripped 0 bases from V and 6 bases from J, with 9 bases between. The CDR3 runs 14 residues.

This clonotype was observed a few times. V is TRBV6-5 and J is TRBJ1-4, with D possibly matching TRBD1 (6 bases). The CDR3 covers 12 residues. Trimming left V 5 bases short and J 10 bases short, with 11 bases between. Per germline, CDR1 MNHEY and CDR2 SVGAGI. The CDR3 bases are TGTGCCAGCAGTGCAGGGGAGGGAAAACTGTTTTTT. Protein sequence: CASSAGEGKLFF.

This rearrangement joins TRBV5-4 to TRBJ2-1; 9 bases are a match to TRBD1. The CDR3 runs to 13 residues. Germline CDR1 and CDR2: SGHNT and YYREEE (reference sequence). Unmatched junction bases numbered 3, after V lost 4 bases and J lost 7 bases. The CDR3 reads CASSRGQGNEQFF. CDR3 nucleotides: TGTGCCAGCAGCAGGGGACAGGGTAATGAGCAGTTCTTC.

This chain links TRBV4-2 with TRBJ2-6, with 7 bases aligning to TRBD2. Germline trimming cut 0 bases from V and 0 bases from J; bases unmatched to any gene: 8. Germline values: CDR1 LGHNA, CDR2 YNFKEQ. The CDR3 is 19 amino acids. CDR3: CASSQDHQRGFSGANVLTF. The CDR3 nucleotides read TGTGCCAGCAGCCAAGATCACCAGCGGGGATTCTCTGGGGCCAACGTCCTGACTTTC.

The gene calls are TRBV6-6 and TRBJ1-1; TRBD1 agrees at 8 bases. V lost 2 bases, J lost 0 bases, and 8 bases stayed unmatched. Germline V lookup: CDR1 MNHNY, CDR2 SVGAGI (reference sequence). The CDR3 has 17 residues. This CDR3 reads CASSYAGQGALNTEAFF. The CDR3 coding sequence is TGTGCCAGCAGTTACGCAGGGCAGGGGGCTTTGAACACTGAAGCTTTCTTT.

This clonotype has more than one count but fewer than ten. The chain uses TRBV27 and TRBJ1-6; possible D gene TRBD1, 6 bases. There are 16 residues in the CDR3. Germline V lookup: CDR1 MNHEY, CDR2 SMNVEV (reference sequence). V dropped 5 bases and J dropped 0 bases, with 11 bases sitting between them. CDR3 residues: CASSPRGSSYNSPLHF. The CDR3 DNA follows: TGTGCCAGCAGTCCAAGGGGGAGCTCCTATAATTCACCCCTCCACTTT.

The gene calls are TRBV20-1 and TRBJ2-1; no reliable D call. The V gene lost 0 bases and the J gene lost 10 bases, with 10 bases spanning the gap. Germline lookup yields CDR1 DFQATT and CDR2 SNEGSKA (reference sequence). The CDR3 extends over 12 amino acids. The CDR3, as DNA: TGCAGTGCTAGAGACCCGGGTGTGGAGCAGTTCTTC. Amino acid sequence: CSARDPGVEQFF.

Only a few counts were recorded for this clonotype. The chain joins TRBV4-3 to TRBJ2-1, with 9 bases lining up with TRBD1. J was trimmed by 8 bases and V by 4 bases; bases with no gene match: 9. Germline CDR1 reads LGHNA; CDR2 reads YSLEER. This CDR3 comprises 15 residues. Here the CDR3 DNA reads TGCGCCAGCAGCCCCCCGGGACAGGGTATCCATGAGCAGTTCTTC. This encodes CASSPPGQGIHEQFF.

This clonotype was recorded a few times. This chain connects TRBV6-5 to TRBJ2-7; no clear D. Per germline, CDR1 MNHEY and CDR2 SVGAGI. The V gene lost 0 bases and the J gene lost 4 bases, with 13 bases spanning the gap. There are 15 residues in the CDR3. CDR3 nucleotide sequence: TGTGCCAGCAGTTACTCCCGGACGAGTAAATACGAGCAGTACTTC. It codes for CASSYSRTSKYEQYF.

This clonotype came up a few times. J is TRBJ2-2 and V is TRBV29-1; 9 bases match TRBD1. The CDR3 runs 16 residues. Per the germline V gene, CDR1 is SQVTM and CDR2 is ANQGSEA. Trimming at V came to 2 bases and at J to 6 bases, leaving 10 bases not matched to a gene. The CDR3, as DNA: TGCAGCGTTGAACATCCCACACGACAGGGGGCCGGGGAGCTGTTTTTT. Translation gives CSVEHPTRQGAGELFF.

This clonotype was seen at least ten times. The chain is built from TRBV12-3 or TRBV12-4 and TRBJ2-1; D uncertain. Trimming took 4 bases from V and 0 from J, leaving 10 bases between them. This CDR3 contains 15 residues. This CDR3 reads CASSSGSSSYNEQFF. CDR3 bases: TGTGCCAGCAGTTCCGGGTCTAGCTCCTACAATGAGCAGTTCTTC.

The rearrangement links TRBV5-1 to TRBJ2-1; possibly TRBD1 or TRBD2 for D (5 bases each). This CDR3 has 11 residues. The germline V gene encodes CDR1 SGHRS and CDR2 YFSETQ. Trimming removed 2 bases at V and 15 bases at J, with 12 bases between. In DNA form, the CDR3 reads TGCGCCAGCAGCTTTCGGGGCCCCGCGTTCTTC. Amino acid sequence: CASSFRGPAFF.

The chain couples TRBV20-1 to TRBJ1-2, with D tentatively TRBD1 (6 bases). The CDR3 extends over 13 amino acids. Germline CDR1 and CDR2: DFQATT and SNEGSKA (reference sequence). V shed 6 bases and J shed 1 base, with 12 bases lying between them. The CDR3 sequence: CSARRGNNYGYTF. The CDR3 region has the DNA TGCAGTGCCCGGAGGGGGAATAACTATGGCTACACCTTC.

This clonotype was seen repeatedly, ten times or more. The rearrangement links TRBV5-1 to TRBJ1-3; D not resolved. CDR1 SGHRS and CDR2 YFSETQ come from the germline V gene. The CDR3 length is 14 residues. V lost 0 bases, J lost 0 bases, and 4 bases lay in between. The CDR3 DNA follows: TGCGCCAGCAGCTTGGCTGTCTCTGGAAACACCATATATTTT. Protein product: CASSLAVSGNTIYF.

This clonotype was found a few times. The chain is built from TRBV24-1 and TRBJ2-1; TRBD1 aligns across 8 bases. Trimming at V came to 6 bases and at J to 5 bases, leaving 11 bases not matched to a gene. Per germline, CDR1 KGHDR and CDR2 SFDVKD. The CDR3 is made up of 16 amino acids. The CDR3 loop reads CATSRPGQGTHNEQFF. The CDR3 nucleotides read TGTGCCACCAGTCGACCTGGACAGGGCACCCACAATGAGCAGTTCTTC.

The chain links TRBV11-2 to TRBJ2-7, with 14 bases matching TRBD2. V was pared by 5 bases and J by 6 bases, with 6 bases of the junction left unmatched. This CDR3 is built from 15 residues. Germline loops: CDR1 SGHAT, CDR2 FQNNGV. The CDR3 reads CASSIGLAGGLEQYF. The CDR3 DNA reads TGTGCCAGCAGCATCGGACTAGCGGGAGGCCTCGAGCAGTACTTC.

This rearrangement joins TRBV6-6 to TRBJ1-1; 9 bases fit TRBD1. CDR1 and CDR2 (germline): MNHNY, SVGAGI (reference sequence). This CDR3 region has 12 residues. V lost 5 bases to trimming and J lost 8 bases; unmatched junction nucleotides: 3. Here the CDR3 reads CASSHGQGEAFF. For the CDR3, the DNA is TGTGCCAGCAGTCACGGACAGGGGGAAGCTTTCTTT.

Of note for this clonotype: An end of the junction does not agree with germline; a read error may underlie this. This chain joins TRBV5-1 and TRBJ2-3; 9 bases align to TRBD2. The CDR3 sequence is 14 residues long. CDR1 and CDR2 from the germline V gene are SGHRS and YFSETQ. The chain's CDR3 is CASSTGTSTDTKYF. CDR3 DNA sequence: TGCGCCAGCAGTACGGGGACTAGCACAGATACGAAGTATTTT.

The sample holds many counts of this clonotype. This chain uses TRBV5-1 with TRBJ2-1; TRBD2 is a possible D gene (6 bases). Trimming stripped 3 bases from V and 4 bases from J, with 11 bases between. Germline CDR1 and CDR2: SGHRS and YFSETQ. The CDR3 spans 14 residues. The CDR3 protein is CASSWSGSYNEQFF. The CDR3, as DNA: TGCGCCAGCAGCTGGAGCGGGTCGTACAATGAGCAGTTCTTC.

The genes are TRBV7-8 and TRBJ2-5; unclear D gene. CDR1 and CDR2 (germline): SGHVS, FQNEAQ. The CDR3 covers 14 residues. V lost 1 base to trimming and J lost 1 base, with 7 bases between them. This chain's CDR3 is CASSLDQTQETQYF. DNA for the CDR3: TGTGCCAGCAGCTTAGACCAGACCCAAGAGACCCAGTACTTC.

This clonotype occurred many times. The chain couples TRBV5-5 to TRBJ2-2; D not resolved. The CDR3 runs 16 residues. Germline CDR1 and CDR2: SGHKS and YYEKEE (reference sequence). V was pared by 0 bases and J by 0 bases, with 9 bases between. The CDR3 DNA is TGTGCCAGCAGCTTGGAGTTACCAACGAACACCGGGGAGCTGTTTTTT. Protein sequence: CASSLELPTNTGELFF.

The V gene is TRBV3-1, the J gene TRBJ2-1; 10 bases agree with TRBD2. Trimming took 10 bases from V and 6 from J; bases not matched to a gene: 6. Per germline, CDR1 LGHDT and CDR2 YNNKEL (reference sequence). This CDR3 is 13 amino acids long. CDR3 sequence reads: CATLAGGSNEQFF. In DNA form, the CDR3 reads TGTGCCACCTTAGCGGGAGGCAGCAATGAGCAGTTCTTC.

This clonotype was recorded at least ten times. This chain links TRBV4-3 with TRBJ2-1, with D possibly being TRBD1 (7 bases). The CDR3 has 12 residues. The germline gives CDR1 LGHNA, CDR2 YSLEER. V lost 4 bases to trimming and J lost 9 bases, with 10 bases between them. The CDR3 DNA follows: TGCGCCAGCAGCCCAGGGGGGTTTGAGCAGTTCTTC. Its protein is CASSPGGFEQFF.

This clonotype was seen more than once but under ten times. V is TRBV7-2 and J is TRBJ2-1; TRBD2 might be the D (6 bases). Trimming cost V 5 bases and J 6 bases, with 8 bases left between them. This CDR3 is built from 12 residues. CDR1 and CDR2 (germline): SGHTA, FQGNSA. The CDR3 DNA reads TGTGCCAGCAGCCGGGACTTCAATGAGCAGTTCTTC. Translated: CASSRDFNEQFF.

This clonotype was observed a handful of times. The chain joins TRBV6-6 to TRBJ1-2; D is ambiguous. Germline CDR1 MNHNY, CDR2 SVGAGI (reference sequence). The CDR3 is 15 amino acids. V was pared by 0 bases and J by 0 bases, with 8 bases between. CDR3 coding DNA: TGTGCCAGCAGTTACTCTGACCGGGCTAACTATGGCTACACCTTC. The encoded protein is CASSYSDRANYGYTF.